This T cell receptor beta chain was identified during a study of OX40 agonist ivuxolimab in advanced cancers. Profiling relied on immunoSEQ multiplex PCR, and the TCRdb table lists in-frame clones only, not all of them. The sample has about 76,000 clones; around 90% are singletons. J was trimmed by 4 bases and V by 2 bases; bases with no gene match: 5. CDR1 and CDR2 (germline): MNHNS, SASEGT. CDR3 length: 15 residues. The V call is TRBV6-1, the J call TRBJ2-1; 7 bases match TRBD2. This specimen consisted of CD4+ or CD8+ T cells sorted from blood, obtained in a trial of the OX40 agonist ivuxolimab. The TCR comes from an adult with an advanced solid tumor such as melanoma, head and neck, liver or kidney cancer. This CDR3 reads CASSERLAEYNEQFF. CDR3 in DNA: TGTGCCAGCAGTGAAAGGCTAGCGGAGTACAATGAGCAGTTCTTC.